This TCR beta chain was identified in a study of blood T cell repertoires in COVID-19. Study context: Nucleic acid was either cDNA or gDNA, and it came from T cells, B-cell-depleted T cells, or PBMCs.

Data came from immunoSEQ multiplex PCR; TCRdb stores just in-frame clones and leaves some out. The data show some 93,000 clones, about 85% seen once. CDR3 length: 17 residues. CDR1 is LGHNA, CDR2 YSLEER, per germline. V was pared by 0 bases and J by 7 bases, with 21 bases between. This clone was observed once. Source material: peripheral blood. This sequence was found in a human donor in a cohort sampled during active COVID-19. The chain has TRBV4-3 and TRBJ2-5, with D perhaps matching TRBD2 (6 bases). CDR3 DNA: TGCGCCAGCAGCCAAGATCTTACCGGGAGCGACCGGGGGACCCAGTACTTC. Amino acid sequence: CASSQDLTGSDRGTQYF.